This T cell receptor (beta chain) was retrieved from a study of Tregs in tolerant kidney transplant recipients. CDR1 is LNHDA and CDR2 is SQIVND in the germline V gene (reference sequence). The CDR3 consists of 15 residues. V lost 6 bases and J 0 bases, leaving 15 bases between the germline ends. Assay used: immunoSEQ multiplex PCR; TCRdb lists only in-frame clones, some missing. Of approximately 60,000 clones listed, approximately 82% are singletons. The chain couples TRBV19 to TRBJ2-7; D is tentatively TRBD1 or TRBD2 (5 bases each). Sequencing was performed on CD4+ T cells from blood. The sequence came from a human donor in good health. CDR3 nucleotides: TGTGCCAGTAGCCTAACAGGACTCCGCTCCTACGAGCAGTACTTC. Protein product: CASSLTGLRSYEQYF.